The present T cell receptor beta chain was sequenced within a study of cytomegalovirus exposure and HLA in healthy donors. Findings of the study overall: In a later analysis, at a false discovery rate of 0.05, some 15,000 TCR beta sequences were associated with HLA alleles. Most of the TCR beta V segments (in an earlier analysis) were productive either about 87% or about 30% of the time. In a later analysis, HLA-associated TCR beta chains were more clonally expanded than equally common others.

A note on this clone: What it binds is not known.

The V end was cut by 4 bases, the J end by 2 bases, with 15 bases between. Germline V gene data show CDR1 as SGHNT and CDR2 as YYREEE (reference sequence). The CDR3 loop spans 15 amino acids. The donors were healthy bone marrow donors. PCR was performed using 60 Vbeta and 13 Jbeta primers. TCRdb's copy holds only in-frame clones and misses some; the assay was immunoSEQ multiplex PCR. This sample has 130,000 or so clones; around three quarters occur once, and the top ten carry approximately 4.2%. The sequence was collected from a male donor in good health and CMV-seropositive. The source material was PBMCs. The chain uses TRBV5-4 and TRBJ2-5; no definite D call. The CDR3 region has the DNA TGTGCCAGCAGCCCCGACTCCTACAATCAAGAGACCCAGTACTTC. Its protein is CASSPDSYNQETQYF.